The rows below give T cell receptor beta chains drawn from one sample of a study of human T cells and chemical hapten exposure. Each CDR3 protein is one row after TCRdb ran MiXCR on the RACE reads. The sample has around 75,000 distinct CDR3 sequences, roughly 12% seen once. The sample in question was whole blood, obtained in connection with sensitization to the hapten diphenylcyclopropenone (DPC). All receptors come from a woman aged 55-69 years with alopecia areata. Some clones in this sample may be carry-over from other donors' samples. The CDR3 runs from the conserved cysteine through the conserved F or W. D genes are given only for firm matches. Size is omitted from some rows. Given values are once, few, many or a class for expanded clones.

j_call v_call clone_size d_call cdr3_aa cdr3_nt
TRBJ2-7 TRBV18 many TRBD1 CASSPPPGQGSYEQYF TGTGCCAGCTCACCACCCCCGGGACAGGGATCCTACGAGCAGTACTTC
TRBJ1-1 TRBV7-9 NA NA CASRDLGRGSTEAFF TGTGCCAGCAGGGATCTAGGGAGGGGGAGTACTGAAGCTTTCTTT
TRBJ2-1 TRBV9 NA TRBD2 CASSTSGDYNEQFF TGTGCCAGCTCCACTAGCGGGGATTACAATGAGCAGTTCTTC
TRBJ2-3 TRBV11-2 NA NA CASSLLSGITDTQYF TGTGCCAGCAGCTTACTCAGCGGTATCACAGATACGCAGTATTTT
TRBJ2-1 TRBV11-2 many NA CASSLPDTYNEQFF TGTGCCAGCAGCTTACCGGATACCTACAATGAGCAGTTCTTC
TRBJ2-6 TRBV30 NA NA CAWVGQGANVLTF TGTGCCTGGGTTGGACAGGGGGCCAACGTCCTGACTTTC
TRBJ2-7 TRBV6-5 NA TRBD2 CASSYSRQLGGGSYEQYF TGTGCCAGCAGTTACTCCCGCCAGTTGGGCGGGGGCTCCTACGAGCAGTACTTC
TRBJ1-4 TRBV9 NA NA CASSARQNSNEKLFF TGTGCCAGCAGCGCCCGACAGAACTCGAATGAAAAACTGTTTTTT
TRBJ2-3 TRBV5-1 many TRBD1 CASSSGQGEADTQYF TGCGCCAGCAGCTCGGGACAGGGGGAGGCAGATACGCAGTATTTT
TRBJ2-7 TRBV7-3 few TRBD2 CASSHRLTSGGPYEQYF TGTGCCAGCAGCCATCGTCTGACTAGCGGGGGACCCTACGAGCAGTACTTC
TRBJ2-3 TRBV10-3 few NA CAIRKGGRTDTQYF TGTGCCATCAGGAAAGGGGGGCGCACAGATACGCAGTATTTT
TRBJ1-1 TRBV5-1 few NA CASSLGEAEAFF TGCGCCAGCAGCTTGGGGGAGGCTGAAGCTTTCTTT
TRBJ1-2 TRBV12-3/TRBV12-4 many TRBD1 CASSRDRGLYGYTF TGTGCCAGCAGTAGGGACAGGGGGCTCTATGGCTACACCTTC
TRBJ1-1 TRBV9 few NA CASSVDSGLTEAFF TGTGCCAGCAGCGTAGATTCGGGGCTTACTGAAGCTTTCTTT
TRBJ2-2 TRBV29-1 many NA CSAIKTAGTGELFF TGCAGCGCGATTAAGACAGCGGGCACCGGGGAGCTGTTTTTT
TRBJ2-2 TRBV7-8 few TRBD2 CASSFRRGGTGELFF TGTGCCAGCAGCTTCCGGCGGGGGGGCACCGGGGAGCTGTTTTTT
TRBJ2-3 TRBV11-2 many TRBD2 CASSFTSGVTDTQYF TGTGCCAGCAGCTTCACTAGCGGGGTCACAGATACGCAGTATTTT
TRBJ2-2 TRBV12-3/TRBV12-4 few NA CASTPLGGASVGELFF TGTGCCAGCACTCCTCTGGGGGGGGCCTCCGTTGGGGAGCTGTTTTTT
TRBJ2-7 TRBV5-1 NA TRBD1 CASSPSTGDLYEQYF TGCGCCAGCAGCCCTTCGACAGGGGACCTCTACGAGCAGTACTTC
TRBJ2-5 TRBV20-1 many TRBD2 CSAMSGGPETQYF TGCAGTGCTATGTCGGGGGGACCAGAGACCCAGTACTTC
TRBJ2-3 TRBV6-5 many NA CASSSTSDTQYF TGTGCCAGCAGTTCTACTAGCGATACGCAGTATTTT
TRBJ2-5 TRBV6-6 many NA CASREQGSETQYF TGTGCCAGCAGGGAACAGGGTTCCGAGACCCAGTACTTC
TRBJ1-2 TRBV19 few NA CASSIFNGDGYTF TGTGCCAGTAGCATATTCAATGGGGATGGCTACACCTTC
TRBJ1-1 TRBV18 few NA CASSPTAENTEAFF TGTGCCAGCTCACCGACGGCTGAAAACACTGAAGCTTTCTTT
TRBJ2-2 TRBV6-6 many TRBD2 CASRILPGLAGGYTGELFF TGTGCCAGCAGAATTTTGCCGGGACTAGCGGGGGGCTACACCGGGGAGCTGTTTTTT
TRBJ2-3 TRBV5-6 NA TRBD2 CASSGGDDSTDTQYF TGTGCCAGCAGCGGGGGGGACGATAGCACAGATACGCAGTATTTT
TRBJ2-3 TRBV6-6 medium-sized NA CASSQHHGTDISTDTQYF TGTGCCAGCAGCCAACACCATGGGACGGATATTAGCACAGATACGCAGTATTTT
TRBJ2-2 TRBV29-1 many NA CSVGFTGELFF TGCAGCGTTGGATTTACCGGGGAGCTGTTTTTT
TRBJ1-1 TRBV10-3 few NA CAIRGRGGMNTEAFF TGTGCCATCAGGGGCCGAGGAGGCATGAACACTGAAGCTTTCTTT
TRBJ2-5 TRBV5-1 NA NA CASSGPPGIQETQYF TGCGCCAGCAGCGGGCCACCGGGCATCCAAGAGACCCAGTACTTC
TRBJ1-1 TRBV5-6 few TRBD1 CASSLIQGTEAFF TGTGCCAGCAGCTTGATACAGGGGACTGAAGCTTTCTTT
TRBJ1-5 TRBV19 few TRBD1 CASSGTADQPQHF TGTGCCAGTAGCGGGACAGCCGATCAGCCCCAGCATTTT
TRBJ2-7 TRBV11-2 many NA CASSLGGGEQYF TGTGCCAGCAGCTTGGGGGGTGGCGAGCAGTACTTC
TRBJ2-1 TRBV11-2 few NA CASSLDVGTPYNEQFF TGTGCCAGCAGCTTAGACGTCGGGACGCCTTACAATGAGCAGTTCTTC